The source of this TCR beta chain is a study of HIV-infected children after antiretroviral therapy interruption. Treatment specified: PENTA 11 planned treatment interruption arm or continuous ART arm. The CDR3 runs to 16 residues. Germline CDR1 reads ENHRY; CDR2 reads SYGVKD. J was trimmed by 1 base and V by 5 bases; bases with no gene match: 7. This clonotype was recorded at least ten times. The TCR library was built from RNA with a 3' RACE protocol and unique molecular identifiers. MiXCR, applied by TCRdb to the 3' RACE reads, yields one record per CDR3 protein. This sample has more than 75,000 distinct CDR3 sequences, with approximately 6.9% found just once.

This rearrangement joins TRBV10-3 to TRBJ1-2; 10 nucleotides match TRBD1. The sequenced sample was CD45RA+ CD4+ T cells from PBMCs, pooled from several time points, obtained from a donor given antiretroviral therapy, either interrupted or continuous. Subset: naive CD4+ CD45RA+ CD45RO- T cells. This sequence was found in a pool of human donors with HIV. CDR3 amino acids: CAISSRDRGGNYGYTF. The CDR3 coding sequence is TGTGCCATCAGTTCCCGGGACAGGGGAGGTAACTATGGCTACACCTTC.